A selection of T cell receptor beta chains follows, all from one sample in a study of control samples from healthy donors and cancer patients. Libraries were prepared by immunoSEQ multiplex PCR; TCRdb keeps only in-frame clonotypes and omits some of them. Among 98,000 or so clones listed, roughly three quarters were seen once. Sequencing input: blood. These receptors all stem from a woman aged 30 to 39 in good health. Each CDR3 is given with its conserved first and last residue. Fields, in order: clone size, D gene, V gene, J gene, CDR3 DNA, CDR3 protein. D genes are given only for firm matches. Clone sizes are given selectively: once, few, many, or a class where the clone is expanded.

abundance: NA; d_gene: TRBD1; v_gene: TRBV18; j_gene: TRBJ1-4; CDR3nt: TGTGCCAGCTCACCACGGACAGGGATTTCTGAAAAACTGTTTTTT; CDR3aa: CASSPRTGISEKLFF
abundance: many; d_gene: TRBD1; v_gene: TRBV5-1; j_gene: TRBJ1-2; CDR3nt: TGCGCCAGCAGCCCGAGGGACAGGGGATCTTCAAACTATGGCTACACCTTC; CDR3aa: CASSPRDRGSSNYGYTF
abundance: NA; d_gene: NA; v_gene: TRBV6-2/TRBV6-3; j_gene: TRBJ1-1; CDR3nt: TGTGCCAGCAGTTACGAGAGGGGTCTATTGAACACTGAAGCTTTCTTT; CDR3aa: CASSYERGLLNTEAFF
abundance: NA; d_gene: TRBD1; v_gene: TRBV2; j_gene: TRBJ1-2; CDR3nt: TGTGCCAGCAGCTTTACAGGGGGAAATGGCTACACCTTC; CDR3aa: CASSFTGGNGYTF
abundance: few; d_gene: NA; v_gene: TRBV25-1; j_gene: TRBJ2-2; CDR3nt: TGTGCCAGCAGCCCGGGATCTAACACCGGGGAGCTGTTTTTT; CDR3aa: CASSPGSNTGELFF
abundance: NA; d_gene: NA; v_gene: TRBV30; j_gene: TRBJ1-4; CDR3nt: TGTGCCTGGAGTGTGGGGGGGCAGAACGAAAAACTGTTTTTT; CDR3aa: CAWSVGGQNEKLFF
abundance: NA; d_gene: TRBD2; v_gene: TRBV2; j_gene: TRBJ2-7; CDR3nt: TGTGCCAGCAGTGATGGGACTAGTCCCAACGAGCAGTACTTC; CDR3aa: CASSDGTSPNEQYF
abundance: NA; d_gene: NA; v_gene: TRBV10-1; j_gene: TRBJ2-3; CDR3nt: TGCGCCAGCAGTGAGAACCAGGTGTCAGATACGCAGTATTTT; CDR3aa: CASSENQVSDTQYF
abundance: few; d_gene: TRBD2; v_gene: TRBV3-1/TRBV3-2; j_gene: TRBJ2-3; CDR3nt: TGTGCCAGCAGCACACTAGCGGGGGGAGGAGATACGCAGTATTTT; CDR3aa: CASSTLAGGGDTQYF
abundance: NA; d_gene: TRBD1; v_gene: TRBV2; j_gene: TRBJ1-1; CDR3nt: TGTGCCAGCAGGGGACAGGGAGAAGGCACTGAAGCTTTCTTT; CDR3aa: CASRGQGEGTEAFF
abundance: NA; d_gene: NA; v_gene: TRBV7-9; j_gene: TRBJ1-4; CDR3nt: TGTGCCAGCAGCACGGACAGTGAAAAACTGTTTTTT; CDR3aa: CASSTDSEKLFF